One T cell receptor beta chain is described in this entry. Its antigen remains unknown. Clones were sequenced by immunoSEQ multiplex PCR, and TCRdb holds only the in-frame ones, with some missing. This sample has 60,000 to 75,000 clones, with 80% found just once. The data stem from a study of OX40 agonist ivuxolimab in advanced cancers. Study-wide results and limits: Averaging showed that CD8+ T cells had more expanded clones than CD4+ did.

The germline V gene encodes CDR1 GTSNPN and CDR2 SVGIG (reference sequence). This CDR3 is built from 15 residues. With V trimmed by 2 bases and J by 8 bases, 9 bases remained unmatched. The specimen was CD4+ or CD8+ T cells sorted from blood, collected in a trial of the OX40 agonist ivuxolimab. The rearrangement joins TRBV30 to TRBJ1-2; 12 nucleotides line up with TRBD1. The sequence derives from an adult with an advanced solid tumor such as melanoma, head and neck, liver or kidney cancer. CDR3 DNA: TGTGCCTGGAGTTTCTCCGGGGGACAGGGGGCGGGCTACACCTTC. Translating gives CAWSFSGGQGAGYTF.